These 10 T cell receptor beta chains were sequenced from one sample in a study of CD8+ T cells in alopecia areata. Once RNA had been extracted, it was reverse transcribed into cDNA to act as the sequencing template. The protocol was immunoSEQ multiplex PCR, while the TCRdb copy is restricted to in-frame clones and leaves out a portion. The table lists under 350,000 clones, nearly 60% of them singletons. Treatment in this sample: oral pan-JAK inhibitor, 5-10 mg twice daily. Sequencing used CD4+ T cells sorted from blood, obtained at week 24, from a patient treated with tofacitinib. These receptors were obtained from a human donor with alopecia areata.

This chain joins TRBV4-3 and TRBJ1-2, with TRBD1 identical over 7 bases. With V trimmed by 4 bases and J by 3 bases, 17 bases remained unmatched. The CDR3 is made up of 18 amino acids. Germline V gene data show CDR1 as LGHNA and CDR2 as YSLEER. CDR3 amino acids: CASSLRSFYRGDDYGYTF. In DNA, the CDR3 is TGCGCCAGCAGCCTACGGAGTTTTTACAGGGGTGATGACTATGGCTACACCTTC.

This chain links TRBV6-4 with TRBJ2-1, with D perhaps TRBD2 (5 bases). V was trimmed by 4 bases and J by 4 bases, leaving 8 bases between them. From germline, CDR1 is MRHNA and CDR2 SNTAGT. This CDR3 is built from 13 residues. The CDR3 coding sequence is TGTGCCAGCAGTGCAGACTATTACAATGAGCAGTTCTTC. Residues: CASSADYYNEQFF.

This chain joins TRBV25-1 and TRBJ2-7, with TRBD1 matching over 8 bases. V lost 5 bases and J lost 0; bases outside the gene matches: 3. The CDR3 extends over 14 amino acids. Germline V CDR1 and CDR2: MGHDK, SYGVNS. The DNA of the CDR3 is TGTGCCAGCAGTCCCGGGACAGGCTCCTACGAGCAGTACTTC. Residues: CASSPGTGSYEQYF.

The rearrangement uses TRBV5-5 and TRBJ2-2; no definite D call. Trimming removed 3 bases at V and 5 bases at J, with 17 bases between. Germline CDR1 is SGHKS and CDR2 is YYEKEE (reference sequence). The CDR3 totals 16 residues. CDR3 residues: CASSSEWGSPTGELFF. CDR3 nucleotides: TGTGCCAGCAGCTCGGAATGGGGATCACCAACCGGGGAGCTGTTTTTT.

DNA of the CDR3: TGTGCCAGCAGTGAAGTCGCAGTGGGTGGTACGCAGTATTTT. Translation gives CASSEVAVGGTQYF. This chain links TRBV6-1 with TRBJ2-3; D uncertain. Germline CDR1 reads MNHNS; CDR2 reads SASEGT. The CDR3 consists of 14 residues. Trimming left V 1 base short and J 8 bases short, with 13 bases between.

As concerns this clone: The same CDR3 arises from other DNA sequences in this sample as well. This chain links TRBV30 with TRBJ2-5, with a tentative D call TRBD1 (5 bases). Germline V CDR1 and CDR2: GTSNPN, SVGIG (reference sequence). There are 12 residues in the CDR3. V lost 2 bases and J lost 5, with 9 bases in between. Here the CDR3 reads CAWSSGRETQYF. The CDR3 coding sequence is TGTGCCTGGAGTTCAGGGCGGGAGACCCAGTACTTC.

The chain combines TRBV18 with TRBJ2-1; D possibly corresponds to TRBD1 (6 bases). The CDR3 loop spans 14 amino acids. Trimming left V 9 bases short and J 5 bases short, with 17 bases between. Germline V lookup: CDR1 KGHSH, CDR2 LQKENI. CDR3 nucleotide sequence: TGTGCCAGTCGACAATACAGGGACCACAATGAGCAGTTCTTC. Translated, it gives CASRQYRDHNEQFF.

This chain uses TRBV19 with TRBJ1-6; D remains ambiguous. Deletions cut 5 bases from V and 10 bases from J, with 12 bases between. This CDR3 has 13 amino acids. The germline CDR1 and CDR2 sequences are LNHDA and SQIVND (reference sequence). The CDR3 bases are TGTGCCAGTAGTGGAAGGATTGGCTCACCCCTCCACTTT. Translation: CASSGRIGSPLHF.

This clone showed up just once. J is TRBJ2-4 and V is TRBV6-5; TRBD1 matches 7 bases. The CDR3 spans 15 residues. Germline lookup yields CDR1 MNHEY and CDR2 SVGAGI. The ends lost 6 bases at V and 5 bases at J; junction bases unmatched: 10. CDR3 coding DNA: TGTGCCAGCAGACCCTCGGGACAGTGGGAAAACATTCAGTACTTC. It translates to CASRPSGQWENIQYF.

This rearrangement joins TRBV5-1 to TRBJ2-7; 8 positions agree with TRBD1. Germline V gene sequence: CDR1 SGHRS, CDR2 YFSETQ. The length of the CDR3 is 14 residues. The junction had 8 bases not matched to a gene; V was cut back by 4 bases and J by 5 bases. The CDR3 DNA follows: TGCGCCAGCAGCCCTCGGACAGGGTCCGACGAGCAGTACTTC. Amino acids: CASSPRTGSDEQYF. Filled out from reference TRBV5-1 and TRBJ2-7, the complete variable domain reads KAGVTQTPRYLIKTRGQQVTLSCSPISGHRSVSWYQQTPGQGLQFLFEYFSETQRNKGNFPGRFSGRQFSNSRSEMNVSTLELGDSALYLCASSPRTGSDEQYFGPGTRLTVT.